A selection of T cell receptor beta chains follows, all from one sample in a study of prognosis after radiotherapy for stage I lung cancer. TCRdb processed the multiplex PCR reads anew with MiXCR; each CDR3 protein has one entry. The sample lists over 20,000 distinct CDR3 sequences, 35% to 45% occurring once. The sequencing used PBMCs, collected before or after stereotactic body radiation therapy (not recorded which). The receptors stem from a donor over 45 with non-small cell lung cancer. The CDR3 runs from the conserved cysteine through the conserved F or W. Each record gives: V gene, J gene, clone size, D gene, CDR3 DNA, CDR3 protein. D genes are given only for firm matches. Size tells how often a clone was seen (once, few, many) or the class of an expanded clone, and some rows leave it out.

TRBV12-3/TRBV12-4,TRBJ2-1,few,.,TGTGCCAGCAGTTTAGCGCCTGAGCAGTTCTTC,CASSLAPEQFF
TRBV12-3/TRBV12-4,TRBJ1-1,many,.,TGTGCCAGCAGACTGTCCGTTCGGGGGAACACTGAAGCTTTCTTT,CASRLSVRGNTEAFF
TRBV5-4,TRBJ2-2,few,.,TGTGCCAGCAGCTTGGGTCCGGGGGACACCGGGGAGCTGTTTTTT,CASSLGPGDTGELFF
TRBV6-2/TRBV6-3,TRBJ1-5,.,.,TGTGCCAGCAGTCCCGAGGCTCCTCTCAATCAGCCCCGGCATTTT,CASSPEAPLNQPRHF
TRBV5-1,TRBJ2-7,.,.,TGCGCCAGCAGCTTTGCGCCTCCAAGCGGAATATCCTACGAGCAGTACTTC,CASSFAPPSGISYEQYF
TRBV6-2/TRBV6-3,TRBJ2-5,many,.,TGTGCCAGCAGTTTAAGGGGAGAGACCCAGTACTTC,CASSLRGETQYF
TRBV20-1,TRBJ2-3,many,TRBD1,TGCAGTGCTAGGGGGACAGGGAGCACAGATACGCAGTATTTT,CSARGTGSTDTQYF
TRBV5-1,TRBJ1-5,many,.,TGCGCCAGCAGCTTGTATCCAGGGGATAATCAGCCCCAGCATTTT,CASSLYPGDNQPQHF
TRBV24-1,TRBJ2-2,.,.,TGTGCCACCAGCCGATTTGCTGAGGTCGGCACCGGTGAGCTGTTTTTT,CATSRFAEVGTGELFF
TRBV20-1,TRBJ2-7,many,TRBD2,TGCAGTGCTAGTAGACTAGCGGGAGGGCGTCTCGACTACGAGCAGTACTTC,CSASRLAGGRLDYEQYF
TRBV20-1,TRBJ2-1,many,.,TGCAGTGCTAGCGAAGGGGGTGAGGGCAATGAGCAGTTCTTC,CSASEGGEGNEQFF
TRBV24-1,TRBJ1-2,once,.,TGTGCCACCAGTGATTTGCAAATCTACCCCCCGCTTGGCGTCTATGGCTACACCTTC,CATSDLQIYPPLGVYGYTF
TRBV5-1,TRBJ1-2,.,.,TGCGCCAGCAGCTTGTTCCAGTCCCCCGATGGCTACACCTTC,CASSLFQSPDGYTF
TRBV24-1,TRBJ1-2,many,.,TGTGCCACCTCGCAGGGAGGGGACTATGGCTACACCTTC,CATSQGGDYGYTF
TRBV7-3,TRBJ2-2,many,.,TGTGCCAGCAGCATAGCCAGTTCGGGGGAGCTGTTTTTT,CASSIASSGELFF
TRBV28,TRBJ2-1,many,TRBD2,TGTGCCAGCAGTCCTAGCGGTACCCGCGGTGAGCAGTTCTTC,CASSPSGTRGEQFF
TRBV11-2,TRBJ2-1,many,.,TGTGCCAGCAGCTCAGATCGGCTCAATGAGCAGTTCTTC,CASSSDRLNEQFF
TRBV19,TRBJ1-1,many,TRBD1,TGTGCCAGTGGGGGACAGGGAGGGTTTTCTGAAGCTTTCTTT,CASGGQGGFSEAFF
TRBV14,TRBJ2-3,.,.,TGTGCCAGCAGCCCTAGCACAGGTACGCAGTATTTT,CASSPSTGTQYF
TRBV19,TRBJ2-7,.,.,TGTGCCAGTAGTATAGTGGCTAGCGAGACCTACGAGCAGTACTTC,CASSIVASETYEQYF
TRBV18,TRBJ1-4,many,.,TGTGCCAGCTCTCTAATGGGGGTCCGAGAGGAAAAACTGTTTTTT,CASSLMGVREEKLFF
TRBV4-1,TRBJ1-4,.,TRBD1,TGCGCCAGCAGCAAGGGACAGGCAACTAATGAAAAACTGTTTTTT,CASSKGQATNEKLFF
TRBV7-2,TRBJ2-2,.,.,TGTGCCAGCAGCTTCCTAGCGTTTAACACCGGGGGGCTGTTTTTT,CASSFLAFNTGGLFF
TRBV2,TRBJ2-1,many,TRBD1,TGTGCCAGCAGGGGGACAGAATACAATGAGCAGTTCTTC,CASRGTEYNEQFF
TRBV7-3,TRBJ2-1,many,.,TGTGCCAGCAGCTTACAGGGGTGGAATGAGCAGTTCTTC,CASSLQGWNEQFF
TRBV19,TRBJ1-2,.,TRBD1,TGTGCCAGTAGAGAGGTGGGGGACAGGGGAAACTATGGATACACCTTC,CASREVGDRGNYGYTF
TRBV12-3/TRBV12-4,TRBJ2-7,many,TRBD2,TGTGCCAGCAGGCAAAGCGGGAGAGGCTACGAGCAGTACTTC,CASRQSGRGYEQYF
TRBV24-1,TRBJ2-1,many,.,TGTGCCACCAGTGATTTTGCGGGTAGGGACAATGAGCAGTTCTTC,CATSDFAGRDNEQFF
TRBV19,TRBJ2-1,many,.,TGTGCCAGTAGTCTAAATCTAGGGTATGAGCAGTTCTTC,CASSLNLGYEQFF
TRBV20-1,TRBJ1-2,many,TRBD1,TGCAGTGCAGCAGACTACTCTCAAGGGGGCGCGGGGCTCGGCTACACCTTC,CSAADYSQGGAGLGYTF
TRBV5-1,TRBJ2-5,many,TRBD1,TGCGCCAGCAGCGCTAGGGGACAGGGGGCCGGAAAAGAGACCCAGTACTTC,CASSARGQGAGKETQYF
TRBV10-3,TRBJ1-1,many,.,TGTGCCATCAAAGGGCAGGGGATTTTTGCCACTGAAGCTTTCTTT,CAIKGQGIFATEAFF
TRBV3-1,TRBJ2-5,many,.,TGTGCCAGCAGCCCCTCGGGGGAGACCCAGTACTTC,CASSPSGETQYF
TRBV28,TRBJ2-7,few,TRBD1,TGTGCCAGCAGTTTACCGCGAGGACAGGGTACCGAGCAGTACTTC,CASSLPRGQGTEQYF
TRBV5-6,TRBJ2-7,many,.,TGTGCCAGCATGCTTGGGGCATGGAGAAATACAATAAAGAGCTACGAGCAGTACTTC,CASMLGAWRNTIKSYEQYF
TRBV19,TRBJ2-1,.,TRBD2,TGTGCCAGTAGTATGGGTACTAGCGGGAGGGCATACAATGATCAGTTCTTC,CASSMGTSGRAYNDQFF
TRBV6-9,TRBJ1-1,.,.,TGTGCCAGCAGTTACGAGAACACTGAAGCTTTCTTT,CASSYENTEAFF
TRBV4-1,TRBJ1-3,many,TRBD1,TGCGCCAGCAGCCAACACCGGGACAGGGCTGGAAACACCATATATTTT,CASSQHRDRAGNTIYF
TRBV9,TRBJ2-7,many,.,TGTGCCAGCAGCGTAGGGGTGATTGGGGAGCAGTACTTC,CASSVGVIGEQYF
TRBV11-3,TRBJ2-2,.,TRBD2,TGTGCCAGCATTGTGGCGGGAGGCACCGGGGAGCTGTTTTTT,CASIVAGGTGELFF
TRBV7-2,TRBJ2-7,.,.,TGTGCCAGCAGCTCCTTTAGCGAGCAGTACTTC,CASSSFSEQYF
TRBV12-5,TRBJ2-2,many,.,TGTGCTAGTGGTTTGGTGCAGGGTCGGGGGGAGCTGTTTTTT,CASGLVQGRGELFF
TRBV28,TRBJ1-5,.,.,TGTGCCAGATTGAACCCGGGAACTATTCAGCCCCAGCATTTT,CARLNPGTIQPQHF
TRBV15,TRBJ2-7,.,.,TGTGCCATCAGCTTCCGGGACACCAGATGGGAGCAGTACTTC,CAISFRDTRWEQYF
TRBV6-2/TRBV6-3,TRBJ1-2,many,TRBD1,TGTGCCAGCAGTTACGGGACAGGGAATGGCTACACCTTC,CASSYGTGNGYTF
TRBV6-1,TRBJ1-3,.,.,TGTGCCAGCATCAGGGCCGAAGACTCTGGAAACACCATATATTTT,CASIRAEDSGNTIYF